At least ten counts were recorded for the clone carrying this T cell receptor (beta chain). No antigen is known for it. The data were obtained in a study of T-cell reconstitution after alpha-beta-depleted transplantation in children. Study results and caveats: The authors attributed T-cell counts and diversity one year after transplant mostly to newly produced T cells. After transplant, at about two months, alpha-beta T cells were reportedly derived from several hundred expanded graft clones.

Trimming took 3 bases from V and 2 from J; bases not matched to a gene: 4. CDR3 length: 15 residues. Per the germline V gene, CDR1 is SGHTA and CDR2 is FQGNSA. Using unique molecular identifiers, the investigators prepared the TCRbeta library. In TCRdb, the PCR reads were re-called with MiXCR into one record per CDR3 protein. Of about 200,000 distinct CDR3 sequences listed, over 15% were seen once; the top ten hold roughly two fifths. The TCR comes from a male patient aged 2 to 10 who had a stem cell transplant for acute lymphoblastic leukemia, so the T cells may come from the graft donor. Sample: PBMCs, mostly from graft donor cells, taken 360 days after TCRalphabeta/CD19-depleted stem cell transplant. The V call is TRBV7-2, the J call TRBJ2-5, with 9 positions matching TRBD1. The CDR3 region has the DNA TGTGCCAGCAGCTTGACAGGGGGTAGTCAAGAGACCCAGTACTTC. Translated, it gives CASSLTGGSQETQYF.